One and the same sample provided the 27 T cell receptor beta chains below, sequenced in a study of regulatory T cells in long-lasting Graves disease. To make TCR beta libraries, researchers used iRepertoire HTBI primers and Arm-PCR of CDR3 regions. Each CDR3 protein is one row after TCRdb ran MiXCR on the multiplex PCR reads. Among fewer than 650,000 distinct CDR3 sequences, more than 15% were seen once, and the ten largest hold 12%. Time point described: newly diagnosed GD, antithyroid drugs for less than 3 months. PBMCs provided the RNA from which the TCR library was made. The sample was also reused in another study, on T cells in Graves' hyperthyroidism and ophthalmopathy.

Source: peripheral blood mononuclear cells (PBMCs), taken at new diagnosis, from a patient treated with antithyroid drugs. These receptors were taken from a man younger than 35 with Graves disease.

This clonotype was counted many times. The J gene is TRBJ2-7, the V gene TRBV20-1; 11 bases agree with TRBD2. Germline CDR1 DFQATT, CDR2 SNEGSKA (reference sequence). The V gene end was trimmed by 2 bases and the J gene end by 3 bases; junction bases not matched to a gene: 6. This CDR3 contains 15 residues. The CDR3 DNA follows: TGCAGTGCTAGACCCGGGACTAGCGGTCTCTACGAGCAGTACTTC. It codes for CSARPGTSGLYEQYF.

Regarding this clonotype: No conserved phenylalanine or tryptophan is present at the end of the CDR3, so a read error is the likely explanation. CDR3 bases: TGTGCCAGCAGTTCAAATCCCTGGGGTGGGGCCAACGTCCTGACTCTC. It specifies CASSSNPWGGANVLTL. This rearrangement joins TRBV27 to TRBJ2-6; D uncertain. This CDR3 is 16 amino acids long. The V and J ends lost 4 bases and 3 bases respectively, with 13 bases between them. CDR1 MNHEY and CDR2 SMNVEV come from the germline V gene (reference sequence).

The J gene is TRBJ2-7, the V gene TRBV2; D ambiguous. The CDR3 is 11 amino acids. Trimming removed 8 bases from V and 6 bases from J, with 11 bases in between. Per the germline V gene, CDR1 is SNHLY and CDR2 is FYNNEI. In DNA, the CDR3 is TGTGCCAGCCAGGTGGGTGTCGAGCAGTACTTC. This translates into CASQVGVEQYF.

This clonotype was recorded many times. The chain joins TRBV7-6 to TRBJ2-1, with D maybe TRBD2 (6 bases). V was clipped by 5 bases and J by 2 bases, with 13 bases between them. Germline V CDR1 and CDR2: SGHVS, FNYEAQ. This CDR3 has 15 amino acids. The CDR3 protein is CASSPVAETYNEQFF. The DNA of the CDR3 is TGTGCCAGCAGCCCCGTAGCGGAGACCTACAATGAGCAGTTCTTC.

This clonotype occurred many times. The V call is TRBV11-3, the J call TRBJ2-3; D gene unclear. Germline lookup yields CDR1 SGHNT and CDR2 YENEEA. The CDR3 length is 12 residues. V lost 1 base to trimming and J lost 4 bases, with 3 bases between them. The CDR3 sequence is CASSLGSDTQYF. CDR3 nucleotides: TGTGCCAGCAGCTTAGGGTCAGATACGCAGTATTTT. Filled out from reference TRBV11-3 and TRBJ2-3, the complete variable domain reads EAGVVQSPRYKIIEKKQPVAFWCNPISGHNTLYWYLQNLGQGPELLIRYENEEAVDDSQLPKDRFSAERLKGVDSTLKIQPAELGDSAVYLCASSLGSDTQYFGPGTRLTVL.

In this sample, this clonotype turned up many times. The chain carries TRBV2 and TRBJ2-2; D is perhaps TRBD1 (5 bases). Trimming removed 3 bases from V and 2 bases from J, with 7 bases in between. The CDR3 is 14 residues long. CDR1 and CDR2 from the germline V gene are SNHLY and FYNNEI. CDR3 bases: TGTGCCAGCAGTGAGGGGCCTAACACCGGGGAGCTGTTTTTT. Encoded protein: CASSEGPNTGELFF.

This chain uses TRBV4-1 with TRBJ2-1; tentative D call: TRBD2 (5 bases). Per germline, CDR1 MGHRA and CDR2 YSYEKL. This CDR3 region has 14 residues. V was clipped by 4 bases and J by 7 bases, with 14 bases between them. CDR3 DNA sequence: TGCGCCAGCAGCCGACTCGGCGGGTATAATGAGCAGTTCTTC. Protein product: CASSRLGGYNEQFF.

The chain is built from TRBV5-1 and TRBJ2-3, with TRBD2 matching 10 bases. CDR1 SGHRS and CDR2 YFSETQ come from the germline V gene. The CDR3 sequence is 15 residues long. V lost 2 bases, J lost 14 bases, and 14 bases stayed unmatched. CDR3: CASSFTGLAGALWYF. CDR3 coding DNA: TGCGCCAGCAGCTTCACCGGGCTAGCGGGAGCTTTATGGTATTTT.

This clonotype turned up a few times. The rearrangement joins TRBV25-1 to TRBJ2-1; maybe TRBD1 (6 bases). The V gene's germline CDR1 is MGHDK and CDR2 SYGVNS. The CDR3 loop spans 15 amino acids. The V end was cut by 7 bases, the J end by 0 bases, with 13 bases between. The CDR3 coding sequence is TGTGCCAGCAATACAGGGACGGGCTCCTACAATGAGCAGTTCTTC. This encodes CASNTGTGSYNEQFF.

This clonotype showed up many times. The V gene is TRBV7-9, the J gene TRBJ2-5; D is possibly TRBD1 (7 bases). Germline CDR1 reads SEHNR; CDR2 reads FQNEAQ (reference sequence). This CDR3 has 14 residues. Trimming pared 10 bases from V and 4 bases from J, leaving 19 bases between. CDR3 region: CAIEGAGRGETQYF. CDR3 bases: TGTGCCATCGAGGGGGCGGGACGAGGAGAGACCCAGTACTTC.

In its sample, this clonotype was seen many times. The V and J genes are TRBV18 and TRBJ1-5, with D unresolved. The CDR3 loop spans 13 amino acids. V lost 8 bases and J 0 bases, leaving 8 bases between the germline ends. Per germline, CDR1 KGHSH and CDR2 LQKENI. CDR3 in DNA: TGTGCCAGCAGCCCATATAGCAATCAGCCCCAGCATTTT. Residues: CASSPYSNQPQHF.

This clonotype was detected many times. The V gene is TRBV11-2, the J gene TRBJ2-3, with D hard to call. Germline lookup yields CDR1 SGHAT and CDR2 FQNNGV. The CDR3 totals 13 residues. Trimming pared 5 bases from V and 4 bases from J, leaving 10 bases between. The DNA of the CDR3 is TGTGCCAGCAGCCTAATCGGCCCAGATACGCAGTATTTT. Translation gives CASSLIGPDTQYF.

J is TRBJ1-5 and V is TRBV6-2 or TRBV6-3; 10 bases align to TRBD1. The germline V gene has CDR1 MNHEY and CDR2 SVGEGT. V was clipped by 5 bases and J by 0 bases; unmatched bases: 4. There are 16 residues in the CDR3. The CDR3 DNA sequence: TGTGCCAGCAGTGCAGGACAGGGGGATAGCAATCAGCCCCAGCATTTT. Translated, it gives CASSAGQGDSNQPQHF.

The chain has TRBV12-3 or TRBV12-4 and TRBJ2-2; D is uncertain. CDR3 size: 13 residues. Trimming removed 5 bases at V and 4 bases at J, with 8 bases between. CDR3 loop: CASSQIRTGELFF. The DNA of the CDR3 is TGTGCCAGCAGTCAAATCCGCACCGGGGAGCTGTTTTTT.

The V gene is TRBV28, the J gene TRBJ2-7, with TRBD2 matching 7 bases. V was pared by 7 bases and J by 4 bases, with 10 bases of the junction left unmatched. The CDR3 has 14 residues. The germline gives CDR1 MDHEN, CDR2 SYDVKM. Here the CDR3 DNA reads TGTGCCAGCACCCTGGGGGGGGAGTGGTACGAGCAGTACTTC. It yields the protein CASTLGGEWYEQYF.

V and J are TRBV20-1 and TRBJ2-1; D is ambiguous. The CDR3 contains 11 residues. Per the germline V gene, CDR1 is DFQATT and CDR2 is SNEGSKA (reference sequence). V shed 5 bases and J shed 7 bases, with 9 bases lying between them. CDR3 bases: TGCAGTGCTCCCTGGGGTAATGAGCAGTTCTTC. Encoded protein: CSAPWGNEQFF.

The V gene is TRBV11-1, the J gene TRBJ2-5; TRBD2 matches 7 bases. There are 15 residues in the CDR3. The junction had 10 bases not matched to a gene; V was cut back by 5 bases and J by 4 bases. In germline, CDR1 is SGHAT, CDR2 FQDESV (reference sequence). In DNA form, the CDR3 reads TGTGCCAGCAGCGCCGGAACCGGGACTACAGAGACCCAGTACTTC. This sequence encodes CASSAGTGTTETQYF.

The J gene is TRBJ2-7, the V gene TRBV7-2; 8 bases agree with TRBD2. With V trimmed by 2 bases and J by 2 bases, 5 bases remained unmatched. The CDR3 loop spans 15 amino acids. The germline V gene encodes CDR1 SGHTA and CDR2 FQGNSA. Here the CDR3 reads CASSLPQGLAYEQYF. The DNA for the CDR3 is TGTGCCAGCAGCTTACCCCAGGGACTAGCCTACGAGCAGTACTTC. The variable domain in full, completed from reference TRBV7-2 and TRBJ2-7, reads GAGVSQSPSNKVTEKGKDVELRCDPISGHTALYWYRQSLGQGLEFLIYFQGNSAPDKSGLPSDRFSAERTGGSVSTLTIQRTQQEDSAVYLCASSLPQGLAYEQYFGPGTRLTVT.

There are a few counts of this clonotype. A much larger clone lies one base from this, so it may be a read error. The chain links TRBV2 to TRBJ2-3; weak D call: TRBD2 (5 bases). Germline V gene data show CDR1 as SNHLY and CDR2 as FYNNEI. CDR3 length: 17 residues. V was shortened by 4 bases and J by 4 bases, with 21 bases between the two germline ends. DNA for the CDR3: TGTGCCAGCAGTGGTCCGTGGGCGGATATTAGCGCAGATACGCAGTATTTT. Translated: CASSGPWADISADTQYF.

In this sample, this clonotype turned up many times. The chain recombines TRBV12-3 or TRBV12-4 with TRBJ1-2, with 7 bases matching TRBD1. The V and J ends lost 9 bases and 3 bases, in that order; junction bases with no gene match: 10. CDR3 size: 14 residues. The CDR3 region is CASGPGQTHYGYTF. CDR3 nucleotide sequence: TGTGCCAGTGGCCCGGGACAGACACACTATGGCTACACCTTC.

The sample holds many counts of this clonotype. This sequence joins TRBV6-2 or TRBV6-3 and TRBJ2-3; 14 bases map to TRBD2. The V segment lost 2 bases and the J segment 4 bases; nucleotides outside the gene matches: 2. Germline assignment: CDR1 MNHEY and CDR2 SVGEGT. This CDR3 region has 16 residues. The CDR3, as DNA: TGTGCCAGCAGTTACGGGACTAGCGGGAGTGCAGATACGCAGTATTTT. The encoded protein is CASSYGTSGSADTQYF.

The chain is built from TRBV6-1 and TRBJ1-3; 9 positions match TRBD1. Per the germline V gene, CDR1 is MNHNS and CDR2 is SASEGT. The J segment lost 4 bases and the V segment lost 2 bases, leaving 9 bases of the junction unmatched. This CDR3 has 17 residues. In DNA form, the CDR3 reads TGTGCCAGCAGTGAAAGATGGACAGGGGTCGCCGGAAACACCATATATTTT. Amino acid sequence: CASSERWTGVAGNTIYF.

The CDR3 bases are TGCAGTGCTCCAAAAACGACTAGCGGGAGTTGGGCGAGGTACAATGAGCAGTTCTTC. Translated: CSAPKTTSGSWARYNEQFF. The chain is built from TRBV20-1 and TRBJ2-1, with TRBD2 matching over 12 bases. The CDR3 has 19 amino acids. Trimming at V came to 5 bases and at J to 4 bases, leaving 18 bases not matched to a gene. In germline, CDR1 is DFQATT, CDR2 SNEGSKA (reference sequence).

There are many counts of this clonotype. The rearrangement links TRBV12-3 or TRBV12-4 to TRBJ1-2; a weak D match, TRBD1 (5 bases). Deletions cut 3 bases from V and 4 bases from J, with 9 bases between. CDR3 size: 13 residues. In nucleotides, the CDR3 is TGTGCCAGCAGTTTGGCCGACAGCTATGGCTACACCTTC. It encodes CASSLADSYGYTF.

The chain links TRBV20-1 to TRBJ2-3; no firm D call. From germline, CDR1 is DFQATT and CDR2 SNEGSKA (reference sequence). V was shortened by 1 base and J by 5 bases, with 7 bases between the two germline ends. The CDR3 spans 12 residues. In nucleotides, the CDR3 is TGCAGTGCTAGAGTCTTAGGAGATACGCAGTATTTT. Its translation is CSARVLGDTQYF.

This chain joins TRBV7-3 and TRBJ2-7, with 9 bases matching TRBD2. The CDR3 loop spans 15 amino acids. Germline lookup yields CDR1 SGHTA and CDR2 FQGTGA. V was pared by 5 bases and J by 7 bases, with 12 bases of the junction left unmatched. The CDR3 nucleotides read TGTGCCAGCAGCCCAAACCCTAGCGGGATAAATGAGCAGTACTTC. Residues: CASSPNPSGINEQYF.

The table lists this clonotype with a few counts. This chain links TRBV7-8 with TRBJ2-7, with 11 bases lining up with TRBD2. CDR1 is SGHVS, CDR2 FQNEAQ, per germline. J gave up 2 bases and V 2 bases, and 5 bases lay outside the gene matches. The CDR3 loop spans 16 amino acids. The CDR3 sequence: CASSLYGLAGPYEQYF. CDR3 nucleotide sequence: TGTGCCAGCAGCTTATACGGACTAGCGGGTCCCTACGAGCAGTACTTC.